What follows are 25 T cell receptor beta chains derived from one specimen sequenced in a study of T cell responses to AZD1222 COVID-19 vaccine. The assay was immunoSEQ multiplex PCR, and TCRdb's table has in-frame clones only and misses some. The sample consists of more than 100,000 clones, approximately 86% of them appearing once. The sequences come from peripheral blood, collected on day 0 of AZD1222 vaccination. Source of these receptors: an adult in good health.

The rearrangement joins TRBV2 to TRBJ1-4, with 7 bases lining up with TRBD1. V was clipped by 6 bases and J by 3 bases; unmatched bases: 10. In germline, CDR1 is SNHLY, CDR2 FYNNEI. This CDR3 comprises 16 residues. The CDR3: CASRATGNAANEKLFF. The CDR3, as DNA: TGTGCCAGCAGGGCGACAGGGAATGCGGCTAATGAAAAACTGTTTTTT.

The genes are TRBV5-4 and TRBJ2-2; D call uncertain. The length of the CDR3 is 15 residues. The V end lost 0 bases, the J end lost 1 base, and 7 bases lay between the germline ends. Germline V gene sequence: CDR1 SGHNT, CDR2 YYREEE (reference sequence). The CDR3 sequence is CASSLVDGNTGELFF. The CDR3 DNA is TGTGCCAGCAGCTTGGTAGACGGGAACACCGGGGAGCTGTTTTTT. The full variable domain, rest sourced from reference TRBV5-4 and TRBJ2-2, is ETGVTQSPTHLIKTRGQQVTLRCSSQSGHNTVSWYQQALGQGPQFIFQYYREEENGRGNFPPRFSGLQFPNYSSELNVNALELDDSALYLCASSLVDGNTGELFFGEGSRLTVL.

The chain recombines TRBV3-1 (or the pseudogene TRBV3-2) with TRBJ2-1, with 7 bases that match TRBD2. The CDR3 has 16 amino acids. The V segment lost 0 bases and the J segment 10 bases; nucleotides outside the gene matches: 12. CDR1 and CDR2 from the germline V gene are LGHDT and YNNKEL (reference sequence). The CDR3 region is CASSQDWGGGPHEQFF. DNA for the CDR3: TGTGCCAGCAGCCAAGATTGGGGGGGAGGGCCCCACGAGCAGTTCTTC.

In its sample, this clone was seen once. V is TRBV5-1 and J is TRBJ2-1; 7 bases line up with TRBD2. The germline CDR1 and CDR2 sequences are SGHRS and YFSETQ. The CDR3 totals 17 residues. Trimming took 3 bases from V and 8 from J; bases not matched to a gene: 17. The DNA for the CDR3 is TGCGCCAGCAGCTCAAGAGCCGCGGGAGCGGTTGTCGATGAGCAGTTCTTC. The encoded protein is CASSSRAAGAVVDEQFF. The full variable domain, with the rest looked up from reference TRBV5-1 and TRBJ2-1, is KAGVTQTPRYLIKTRGQQVTLSCSPISGHRSVSWYQQTPGQGLQFLFEYFSETQRNKGNFPGRFSGRQFSNSRSEMNVSTLELGDSALYLCASSSRAAGAVVDEQFFGPGTRLTVL.

The chain combines TRBV19 with TRBJ2-1, with 8 bases aligning to TRBD2. Germline CDR1 LNHDA, CDR2 SQIVND (reference sequence). The V and J ends lost 7 bases and 0 bases, in that order; junction bases with no gene match: 14. The length of the CDR3 is 18 residues. The DNA for the CDR3 is TGTGCCAGTACCAAGGGGGGACTAGGGTCGGGCTCCTACAATGAGCAGTTCTTC. Amino acids: CASTKGGLGSGSYNEQFF.

The chain is built from TRBV28 and TRBJ1-2; unclear D gene. The germline CDR1 and CDR2 sequences are MDHEN and SYDVKM. V was clipped by 6 bases and J by 2 bases, with 16 bases between them. The CDR3 is made up of 15 amino acids. In DNA form, the CDR3 reads TGTGCCAGCAGCCGCCCCCCGGGAGGGAACTATGGCTACACCTTC. Amino acid sequence: CASSRPPGGNYGYTF.

The gene calls are TRBV5-1 and TRBJ2-3; no clear D. Trimming left V 1 base short and J 0 bases short, with 9 bases between. The CDR3 spans 15 residues. Germline V CDR1 and CDR2: SGHRS, YFSETQ. This CDR3 reads CASSLYGPSTDTQYF. In DNA form, the CDR3 reads TGCGCCAGCAGCTTGTATGGCCCGAGCACAGATACGCAGTATTTT.

The chain couples TRBV6-1 to TRBJ2-1; 8 bases match TRBD2. This CDR3 region has 17 residues. Germline lookup yields CDR1 MNHNS and CDR2 SASEGT. V shed 4 bases, J shed 8 bases, and the junction held 16 bases outside the gene matches. The CDR3 coding sequence is TGTGCCAGCAGTGTCCTGGGACCGGGAGGGCCTGGGTATGAGCAGTTCTTC. Translating it yields CASSVLGPGGPGYEQFF.

The chain employs TRBV7-9 and TRBJ1-6; 9 nucleotides align to TRBD1. V gave up 5 bases and J gave up 7 bases; unmatched junction bases: 15. CDR1 is SEHNR, CDR2 FQNEAQ, per germline (reference sequence). This CDR3 comprises 18 residues. The CDR3 here is CASSPTGTGMFVNSPLHF. Written as DNA, the CDR3 is TGTGCCAGCAGCCCTACCGGGACAGGGATGTTTGTGAATTCACCCCTCCACTTT.

The J gene is TRBJ2-1, the V gene TRBV24-1, with D perhaps TRBD2 (5 bases). This CDR3 has 17 amino acids. Germline CDR1 and CDR2: KGHDR and SFDVKD. Trimming left V 3 bases short and J 0 bases short, with 14 bases between. The CDR3 bases are TGTGCCACCAGTGATCCATCGGGGTCGAGCTCCTACAATGAGCAGTTCTTC. This gives the protein CATSDPSGSSSYNEQFF.

This chain uses TRBV5-6 with TRBJ2-1; D not resolved. The germline CDR1 and CDR2 sequences are SGHDT and YYEEEE. The CDR3 has 16 amino acids. V lost 4 bases to trimming and J lost 0 bases, with 14 bases between them. In DNA, the CDR3 is TGTGCCAGCAGCCCGGGCGGCTGGAACTCCTACAATGAGCAGTTCTTC. Its translation: CASSPGGWNSYNEQFF.

The chain has TRBV9 and TRBJ1-1, with TRBD1 matching 7 bases. V shed 0 bases, J shed 1 base, and the junction held 6 bases outside the gene matches. The CDR3 length is 16 residues. Looked up from germline, CDR1 is SGDLS and CDR2 is YYNGEE. This CDR3 is CASSVGSTGTNTEAFF. DNA of the CDR3: TGTGCCAGCAGCGTAGGATCGACAGGGACGAACACTGAAGCTTTCTTT.

The chain joins TRBV9 to TRBJ1-1, with a tentative D call TRBD1 (5 bases). Germline loops: CDR1 SGDLS, CDR2 YYNGEE. The length of the CDR3 is 14 residues. V dropped 2 bases and J dropped 6 bases, with 14 bases sitting between them. In DNA form, the CDR3 reads TGTGCCAGCAGCGTTGGGACTAGGGGCTCTGAAGCTTTCTTT. Translation: CASSVGTRGSEAFF.

A few counts support this clone. The chain is built from TRBV4-1 and TRBJ2-2; the D is unclear. The length of the CDR3 is 14 residues. Per the germline V gene, CDR1 is MGHRA and CDR2 is YSYEKL. The V end was cut by 0 bases, the J end by 7 bases, with 9 bases between. The CDR3 nucleotides are TGCGCCAGCAGCCAAGATATCTGGGGCGGGGAGCTGTTTTTT. Its translation is CASSQDIWGGELFF.

V is TRBV7-8 and J is TRBJ2-7; no clear D. CDR3 length: 12 residues. Germline values: CDR1 SGHVS, CDR2 FQNEAQ. Trimming removed 3 bases from V and 6 bases from J, with 9 bases in between. The CDR3 loop is CASSLRRPEQYF. DNA of the CDR3: TGTGCCAGCAGCTTGAGGCGACCCGAGCAGTACTTC.

This CDR3 reads CARSLSQGANSPLHF. The CDR3 DNA reads as TGTGCCAGAAGCTTGAGCCAGGGGGCTAATTCACCCCTCCACTTT. J is TRBJ1-6 and V is TRBV5-3, with TRBD1 identical over 8 bases. TRBV5-3 is marked as an open reading frame, function uncertain. There are 15 residues in the CDR3. Trimming removed 1 base from V and 6 bases from J; junction bases left unmatched: 3.

The chain recombines TRBV7-9 with TRBJ2-1; the match to TRBD2 covers 8 bases. The CDR3 is made up of 15 amino acids. V shed 4 bases, J shed 0 bases, and the junction held 2 bases outside the gene matches. In germline, CDR1 is SEHNR, CDR2 FQNEAQ (reference sequence). Written as DNA, the CDR3 is TGTGCCAGCAGCTCCGGGACTAGCTCCTACAATGAGCAGTTCTTC. Protein: CASSSGTSSYNEQFF.

This clone was detected once. The V call is TRBV5-1, the J call TRBJ1-1; no reliable D call. With 0 bases removed from V and 0 bases from J, the gap between germline ends came to 9 bases. The CDR3 spans 15 residues. Per the germline V gene, CDR1 is SGHRS and CDR2 is YFSETQ. CDR3 protein: CASSLAGRLNTEAFF. In DNA, the CDR3 is TGCGCCAGCAGCTTGGCGGGCAGATTGAACACTGAAGCTTTCTTT.

The chain links TRBV29-1 to TRBJ2-7; 7 nucleotides agree with TRBD1. This CDR3 is 13 amino acids long. CDR1 and CDR2 from the germline V gene are SQVTM and ANQGSEA. Trimming cost V 6 bases and J 0 bases; bases outside gene matches: 5. CDR3 protein: CSVPGQASYEQYF. In nucleotides, the CDR3 is TGCAGCGTGCCCGGACAGGCCTCCTACGAGCAGTACTTC.

This chain connects TRBV19 to TRBJ2-3; no clear D gene. Germline V gene lookup returns CDR1 LNHDA and CDR2 SQIVND (reference sequence). The length of the CDR3 is 13 residues. V was cut by 7 bases and J by 5 bases, with 13 bases left in between. CDR3 amino acids: CASIGRTGDTQYF. CDR3 nucleotides: TGTGCCAGTATAGGTCGAACCGGAGATACGCAGTATTTT.

The chain uses TRBV6-1 and TRBJ2-7; D remains ambiguous. Trimming took off 2 bases at V and 0 bases at J, with 8 bases between the two ends. This CDR3 spans 14 amino acids. Germline lookup yields CDR1 MNHNS and CDR2 SASEGT. The CDR3 nucleotides read TGTGCCAGCAGTGAAATGGGCAGCTCCTACGAGCAGTACTTC. Encoded protein: CASSEMGSSYEQYF.

The J gene is TRBJ1-3, the V gene TRBV2; tentatively, D is TRBD1 (5 bases). V was pared by 6 bases and J by 2 bases, with 11 bases between. The V gene's germline CDR1 is SNHLY and CDR2 FYNNEI. The CDR3 is 14 residues long. The CDR3 DNA reads as TGTGCCAGCAGGGCAGGGTTGGCTGGAAACACCATATATTTT. Protein product: CASRAGLAGNTIYF.

J is TRBJ1-2 and V is TRBV2, with a possible D match to TRBD1 (6 bases). V lost 2 bases, J lost 4 bases, and 26 bases lay in between. The CDR3 is 19 residues long. The germline V gene encodes CDR1 SNHLY and CDR2 FYNNEI. CDR3 in amino acids: CASSEPPTPPPGHRYGYTF. As DNA, the CDR3 is TGTGCCAGCAGTGAACCCCCAACCCCGCCTCCGGGACATCGCTATGGCTACACCTTC.

The CDR3 is CASSLTGGRTEAFF. The CDR3 DNA follows: TGTGCCAGCAGTTTAACAGGGGGCCGGACTGAAGCTTTCTTT. The V gene is TRBV6-5, the J gene TRBJ1-1; TRBD1 aligns across 9 bases. There are 14 residues in the CDR3. V lost 4 bases to trimming and J lost 5 bases; unmatched junction nucleotides: 5. Germline V gene lookup returns CDR1 MNHEY and CDR2 SVGAGI.

This clone has more than one count but fewer than ten. The chain couples TRBV9 to TRBJ2-7, with D perhaps TRBD1 (6 bases). From germline, CDR1 is SGDLS and CDR2 YYNGEE. V lost 0 bases to trimming and J lost 7 bases, with 8 bases between them. The CDR3 is 12 residues long. This CDR3 is CASSVAQGEQYF. Written as DNA, the CDR3 is TGTGCCAGCAGCGTAGCTCAGGGGGAGCAGTACTTC.